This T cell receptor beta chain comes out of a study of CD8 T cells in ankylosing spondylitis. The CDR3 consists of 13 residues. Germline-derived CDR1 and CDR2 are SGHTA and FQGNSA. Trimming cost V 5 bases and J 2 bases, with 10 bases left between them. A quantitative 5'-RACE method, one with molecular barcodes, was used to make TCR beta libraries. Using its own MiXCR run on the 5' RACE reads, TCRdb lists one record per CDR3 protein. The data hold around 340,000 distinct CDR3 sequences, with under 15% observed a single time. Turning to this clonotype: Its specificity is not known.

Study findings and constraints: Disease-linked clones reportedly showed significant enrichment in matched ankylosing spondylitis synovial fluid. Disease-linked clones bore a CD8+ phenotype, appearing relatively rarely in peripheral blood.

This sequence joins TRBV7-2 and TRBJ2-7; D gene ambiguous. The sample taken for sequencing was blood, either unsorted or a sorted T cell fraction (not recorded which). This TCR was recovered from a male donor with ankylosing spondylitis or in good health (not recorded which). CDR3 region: CASSPRGTYEQYF. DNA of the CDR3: TGTGCCAGCAGCCCCCGTGGCACCTACGAGCAGTACTTC.